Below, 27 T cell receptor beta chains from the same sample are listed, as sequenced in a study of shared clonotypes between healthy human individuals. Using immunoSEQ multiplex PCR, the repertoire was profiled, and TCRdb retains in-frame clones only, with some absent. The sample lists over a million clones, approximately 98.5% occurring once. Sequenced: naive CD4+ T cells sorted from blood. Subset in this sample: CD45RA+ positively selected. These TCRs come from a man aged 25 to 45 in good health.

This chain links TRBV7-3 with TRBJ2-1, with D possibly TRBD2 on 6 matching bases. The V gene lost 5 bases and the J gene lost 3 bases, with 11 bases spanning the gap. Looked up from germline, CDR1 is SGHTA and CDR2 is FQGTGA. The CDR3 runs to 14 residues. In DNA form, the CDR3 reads TGTGCCAGCAGCGCCGACGGGGGCTACAATGAGCAGTTCTTC. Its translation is CASSADGGYNEQFF.

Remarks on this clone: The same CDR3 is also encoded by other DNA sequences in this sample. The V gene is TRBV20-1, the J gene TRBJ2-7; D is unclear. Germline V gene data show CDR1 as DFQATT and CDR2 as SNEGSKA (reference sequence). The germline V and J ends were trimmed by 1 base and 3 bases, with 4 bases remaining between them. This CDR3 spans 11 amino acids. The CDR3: CSARGRYEQYF. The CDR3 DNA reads TGCAGTGCTAGAGGTCGCTACGAGCAGTACTTC.

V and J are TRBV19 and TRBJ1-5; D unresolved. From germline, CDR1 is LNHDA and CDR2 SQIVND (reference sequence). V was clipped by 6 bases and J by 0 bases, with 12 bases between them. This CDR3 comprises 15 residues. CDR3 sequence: CASRPGLYSNQPQHF. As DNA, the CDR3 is TGTGCCAGTAGGCCCGGACTGTATAGCAATCAGCCCCAGCATTTT.

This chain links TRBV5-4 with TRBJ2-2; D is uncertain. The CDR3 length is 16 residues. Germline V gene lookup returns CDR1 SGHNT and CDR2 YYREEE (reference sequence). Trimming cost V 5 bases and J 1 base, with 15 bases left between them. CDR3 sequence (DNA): TGTGCCAGCAGAATGACGTCCCCCTTGAACACCGGGGAGCTGTTTTTT. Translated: CASRMTSPLNTGELFF. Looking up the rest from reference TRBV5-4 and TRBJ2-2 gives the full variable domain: ETGVTQSPTHLIKTRGQQVTLRCSSQSGHNTVSWYQQALGQGPQFIFQYYREEENGRGNFPPRFSGLQFPNYSSELNVNALELDDSALYLCASRMTSPLNTGELFFGEGSRLTVL.

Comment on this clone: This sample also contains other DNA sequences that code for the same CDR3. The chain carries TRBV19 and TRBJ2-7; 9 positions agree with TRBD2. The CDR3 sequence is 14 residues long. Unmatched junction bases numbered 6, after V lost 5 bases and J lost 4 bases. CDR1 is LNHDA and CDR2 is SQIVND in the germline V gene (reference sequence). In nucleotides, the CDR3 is TGTGCCAGTAGTCTCCGGACTAGCGCATACGAGCAGTACTTC. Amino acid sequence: CASSLRTSAYEQYF.

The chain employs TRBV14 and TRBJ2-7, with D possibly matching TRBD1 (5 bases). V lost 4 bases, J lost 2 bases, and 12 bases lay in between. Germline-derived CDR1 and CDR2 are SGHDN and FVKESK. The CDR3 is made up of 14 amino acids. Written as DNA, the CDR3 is TGTGCCAGCAGCCTCGTGGCAGGGACCTACGAGCAGTACTTC. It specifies CASSLVAGTYEQYF.

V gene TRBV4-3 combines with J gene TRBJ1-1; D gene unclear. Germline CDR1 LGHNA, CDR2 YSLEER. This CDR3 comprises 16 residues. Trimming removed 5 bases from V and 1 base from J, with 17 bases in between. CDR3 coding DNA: TGCGCCAGCAGCGGTGGGTACGGGCCGCCGAACACTGAAGCTTTCTTT. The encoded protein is CASSGGYGPPNTEAFF.

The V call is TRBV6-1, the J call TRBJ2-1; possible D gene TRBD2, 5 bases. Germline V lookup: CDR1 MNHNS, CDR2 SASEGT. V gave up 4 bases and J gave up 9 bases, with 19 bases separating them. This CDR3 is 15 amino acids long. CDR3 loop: CASSAAGGPGGEQFF. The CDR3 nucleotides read TGTGCCAGCAGTGCCGCGGGCGGCCCCGGAGGTGAGCAGTTCTTC.

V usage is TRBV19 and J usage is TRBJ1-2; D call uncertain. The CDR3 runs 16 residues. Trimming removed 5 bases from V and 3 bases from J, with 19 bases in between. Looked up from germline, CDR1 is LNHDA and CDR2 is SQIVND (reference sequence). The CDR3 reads CASSSQGQPSDYGYTF. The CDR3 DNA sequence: TGTGCCAGTAGTTCCCAAGGGCAGCCTTCTGACTATGGCTACACCTTC.

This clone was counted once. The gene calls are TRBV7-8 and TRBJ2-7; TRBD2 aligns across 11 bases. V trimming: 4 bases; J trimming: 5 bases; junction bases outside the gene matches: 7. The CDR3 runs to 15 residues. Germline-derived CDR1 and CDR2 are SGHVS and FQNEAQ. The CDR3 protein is CASSSKTSGNHEQYF. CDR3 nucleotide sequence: TGTGCCAGCAGCTCTAAGACTAGCGGGAACCACGAGCAGTACTTC. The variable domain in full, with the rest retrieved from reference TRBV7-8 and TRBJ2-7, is GAGVSQSPRYKVAKRGQDVALRCDPISGHVSLFWYQQALGQGPEFLTYFQNEAQLDKSGLPSDRFFAERPEGSVSTLKIQRTQQEDSAVYLCASSSKTSGNHEQYFGPGTRLTVT.

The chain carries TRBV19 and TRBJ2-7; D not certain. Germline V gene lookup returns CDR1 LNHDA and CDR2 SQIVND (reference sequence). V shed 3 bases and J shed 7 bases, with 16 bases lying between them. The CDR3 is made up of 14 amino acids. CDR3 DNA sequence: TGTGCCAGTAGTATCTTAATATTATCGGCTGAGCAGTACTTC. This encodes CASSILILSAEQYF.

In DNA form, the CDR3 reads TGTGCCAGCAGCCGAGAGTCGACCCAGTACTTC. Encoded protein: CASSRESTQYF. The gene calls are TRBV7-9 and TRBJ2-5; D uncertain. Germline V gives CDR1 SEHNR, CDR2 FQNEAQ (reference sequence). This CDR3 comprises 11 residues. V was shortened by 5 bases and J by 7 bases, with 8 bases between the two germline ends.

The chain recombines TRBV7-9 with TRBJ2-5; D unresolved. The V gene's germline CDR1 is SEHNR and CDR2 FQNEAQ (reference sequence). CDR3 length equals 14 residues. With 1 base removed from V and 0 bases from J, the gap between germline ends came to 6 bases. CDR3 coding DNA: TGTGCCAGCAGCTTAGAACAGTACCAAGAGACCCAGTACTTC. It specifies CASSLEQYQETQYF.

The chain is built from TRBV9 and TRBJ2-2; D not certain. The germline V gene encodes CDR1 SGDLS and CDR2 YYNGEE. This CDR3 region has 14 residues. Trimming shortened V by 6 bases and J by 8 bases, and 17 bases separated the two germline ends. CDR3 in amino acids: CASNVGPFMGELFF. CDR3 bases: TGTGCCAGCAACGTCGGGCCTTTTATGGGGGAGCTGTTTTTT.

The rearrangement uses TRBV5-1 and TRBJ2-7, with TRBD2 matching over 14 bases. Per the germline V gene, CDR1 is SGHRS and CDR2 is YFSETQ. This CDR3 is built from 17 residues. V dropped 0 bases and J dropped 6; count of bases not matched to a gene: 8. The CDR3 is CASSLAGTSGSVGEQYF. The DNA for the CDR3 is TGCGCCAGCAGCTTGGCGGGGACTAGCGGGAGTGTTGGCGAGCAGTACTTC.

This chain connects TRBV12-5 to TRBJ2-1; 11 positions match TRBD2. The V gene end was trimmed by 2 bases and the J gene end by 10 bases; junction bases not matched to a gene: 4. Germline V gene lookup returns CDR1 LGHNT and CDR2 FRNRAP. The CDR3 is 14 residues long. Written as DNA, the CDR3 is TGTGCTAGTGGTTTGCTTACTAGCGGGAGCGAGCAGTTCTTC. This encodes CASGLLTSGSEQFF.

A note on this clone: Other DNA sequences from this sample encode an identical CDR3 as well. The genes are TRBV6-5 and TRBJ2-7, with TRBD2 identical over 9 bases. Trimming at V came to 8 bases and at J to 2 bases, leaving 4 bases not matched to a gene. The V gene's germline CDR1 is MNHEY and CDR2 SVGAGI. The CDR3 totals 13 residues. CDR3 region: CASQLAGTYEQYF. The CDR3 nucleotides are TGTGCCAGCCAACTAGCGGGTACCTACGAGCAGTACTTC.

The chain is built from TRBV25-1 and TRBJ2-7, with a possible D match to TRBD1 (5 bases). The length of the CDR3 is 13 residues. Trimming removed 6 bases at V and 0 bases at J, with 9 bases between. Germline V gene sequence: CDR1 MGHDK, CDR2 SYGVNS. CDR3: CASSSQASYEQYF. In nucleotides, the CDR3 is TGTGCCAGCAGCTCACAGGCCTCCTACGAGCAGTACTTC.

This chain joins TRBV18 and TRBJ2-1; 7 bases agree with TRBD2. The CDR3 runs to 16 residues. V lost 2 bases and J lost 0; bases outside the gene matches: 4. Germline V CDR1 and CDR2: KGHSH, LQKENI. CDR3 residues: CASSPSSGFSYNEQFF. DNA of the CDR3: TGTGCCAGCTCACCATCTAGCGGTTTCTCCTACAATGAGCAGTTCTTC.

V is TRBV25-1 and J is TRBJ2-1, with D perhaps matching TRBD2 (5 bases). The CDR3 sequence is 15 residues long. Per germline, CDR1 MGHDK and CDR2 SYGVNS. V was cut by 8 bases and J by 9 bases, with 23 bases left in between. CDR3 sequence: CASAEISGRSAEQFF. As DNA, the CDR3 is TGTGCCAGCGCGGAAATTAGTGGGAGATCGGCTGAGCAGTTCTTC.

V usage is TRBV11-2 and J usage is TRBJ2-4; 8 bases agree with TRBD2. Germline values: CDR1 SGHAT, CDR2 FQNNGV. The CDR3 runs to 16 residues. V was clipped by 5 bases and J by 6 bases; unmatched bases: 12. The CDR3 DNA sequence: TGTGCCAGCAGCGATCGTTGGACTAGCTTGAGAAACATTCAGTACTTC. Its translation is CASSDRWTSLRNIQYF.

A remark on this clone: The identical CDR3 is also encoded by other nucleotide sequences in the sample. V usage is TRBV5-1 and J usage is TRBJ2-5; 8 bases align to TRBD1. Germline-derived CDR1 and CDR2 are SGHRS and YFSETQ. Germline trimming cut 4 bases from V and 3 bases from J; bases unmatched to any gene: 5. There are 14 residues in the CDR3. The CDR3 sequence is CASSLLTGEETQYF. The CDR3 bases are TGCGCCAGCAGCCTATTGACAGGGGAAGAGACCCAGTACTTC.

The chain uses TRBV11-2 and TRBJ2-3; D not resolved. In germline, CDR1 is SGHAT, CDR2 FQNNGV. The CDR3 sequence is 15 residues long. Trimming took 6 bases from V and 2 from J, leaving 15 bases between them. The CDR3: CASRLRPTDTDTQYF. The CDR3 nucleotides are TGTGCCAGCAGATTAAGACCAACCGACACAGATACGCAGTATTTT. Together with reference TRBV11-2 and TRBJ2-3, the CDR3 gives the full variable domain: EAGVAQSPRYKIIEKRQSVAFWCNPISGHATLYWYQQILGQGPKLLIQFQNNGVVDDSQLPKDRFSAERLKGVDSTLKIQPAKLEDSAVYLCASRLRPTDTDTQYFGPGTRLTVL.

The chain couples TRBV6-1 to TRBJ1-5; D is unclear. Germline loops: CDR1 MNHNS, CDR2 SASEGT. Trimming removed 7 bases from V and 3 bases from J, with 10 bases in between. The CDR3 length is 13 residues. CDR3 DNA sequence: TGTGCCAGCACTCTCTCAGACAATCAGCCCCAGCATTTT. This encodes CASTLSDNQPQHF.

CDR3 in amino acids: CASSGVGLGTDTQYF. The DNA for the CDR3 is TGCGCCAGCAGTGGGGTAGGCTTGGGCACAGATACGCAGTATTTT. This chain uses TRBV10-2 with TRBJ2-3; the D is unclear. This CDR3 region has 15 residues. V gave up 4 bases and J gave up 1 base, with 12 bases separating them. The germline gives CDR1 WSHSY, CDR2 SAAADI.

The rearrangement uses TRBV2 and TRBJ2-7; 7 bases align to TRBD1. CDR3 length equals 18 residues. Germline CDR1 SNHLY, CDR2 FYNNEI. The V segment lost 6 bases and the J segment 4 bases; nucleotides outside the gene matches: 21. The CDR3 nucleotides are TGTGCCAGCAGCCCAAGGGGGCAGGCCGCGGGCATTGGGTACGAGCAGTACTTC. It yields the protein CASSPRGQAAGIGYEQYF. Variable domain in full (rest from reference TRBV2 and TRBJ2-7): EPEVTQTPSHQVTQMGQEVILRCVPISNHLYFYWYRQILGQKVEFLVSFYNNEISEKSEIFDDQFSVERPDGSNFTLKIRSTKLEDSAMYFCASSPRGQAAGIGYEQYFGPGTRLTVT.

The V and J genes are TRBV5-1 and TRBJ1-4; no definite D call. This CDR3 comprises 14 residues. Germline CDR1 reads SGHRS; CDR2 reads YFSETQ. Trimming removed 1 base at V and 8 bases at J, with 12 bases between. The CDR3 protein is CASSLRTPDEKLFF. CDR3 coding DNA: TGCGCCAGCAGCTTGCGGACCCCTGACGAAAAACTGTTTTTT. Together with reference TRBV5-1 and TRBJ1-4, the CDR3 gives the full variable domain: KAGVTQTPRYLIKTRGQQVTLSCSPISGHRSVSWYQQTPGQGLQFLFEYFSETQRNKGNFPGRFSGRQFSNSRSEMNVSTLELGDSALYLCASSLRTPDEKLFFGSGTQLSVL.